This T cell receptor (beta chain) was captured in a study of T cell responses to AZD1222 COVID-19 vaccine. A word on this clone: Its antigen is not known.

The assay was immunoSEQ multiplex PCR, and TCRdb's table has in-frame clones only and misses some. The repertoire holds about 100,000 clones, with 85% to 95% as singletons. V was clipped by 4 bases and J by 0 bases, with 14 bases between them. The germline V gene encodes CDR1 SGHNT and CDR2 YENEEA. CDR3 length equals 16 residues. General study findings and limits: Regions 160-218 and 743-854 dominated among vaccine-associated CD4 TCRs spanning spike. Just five or six AZD1222 recipients were seropositive at baseline.

The sequence was collected from an adult in good health. The chain combines TRBV11-3 with TRBJ2-3; D may be TRBD1 (6 bases). The sample consisted of peripheral blood, taken on day 0 of AZD1222 vaccination. CDR3 nucleotides: TGTGCCAGCAGCTCCGGACAGTTCTATAGCACAGATACGCAGTATTTT. As protein: CASSSGQFYSTDTQYF.